This entry lists 27 T cell receptor beta chains sequenced from one sample in a study of beta chain features in type 1 diabetes. Investigators reverse transcribed all isolated RNA, so they sequenced expressed TCRB transcripts. The table came from immunoSEQ multiplex PCR; TCRdb's copy has only in-frame clones and leaves some out. The data hold about 450,000 clones, with about an eighth observed a single time. The material sequenced was naive CD4+ T cells from blood. The receptor set was obtained from a woman in her late teens or twenties in good health.

The chain links TRBV5-4 to TRBJ2-1; 8 bases map to TRBD2. This CDR3 comprises 18 residues. Trimming at V came to 4 bases and at J to 9 bases, leaving 21 bases not matched to a gene. The germline V gene has CDR1 SGHNT and CDR2 YYREEE (reference sequence). For the CDR3, the DNA is TGTGCCAGCAGCCCCCCGCTAAGGGTAGCGGGATTAGGGGGTGAGCAGTTCTTC. Translated: CASSPPLRVAGLGGEQFF.

A few counts support this clone. The CDR3 DNA reads as TGTGCCAGCAGCCGCGAGTGGGGGGAGGGTGAGCAGTTCTTC. Protein sequence: CASSREWGEGEQFF. The J gene is TRBJ2-1, the V gene TRBV4-2, with 7 bases aligning to TRBD2. This CDR3 has 14 residues. From germline, CDR1 is LGHNA and CDR2 YNFKEQ. The V gene end was trimmed by 4 bases and the J gene end by 9 bases; junction bases not matched to a gene: 9.

The chain is built from TRBV9 and TRBJ2-1, with no clear D. V was shortened by 0 bases and J by 6 bases, with 7 bases between the two germline ends. The CDR3 runs 13 residues. Per germline, CDR1 SGDLS and CDR2 YYNGEE. The CDR3 loop reads CASSVGPGNEQFF. CDR3 bases: TGTGCCAGCAGCGTAGGACCTGGCAATGAGCAGTTCTTC.

The chain is built from TRBV2 and TRBJ2-2; 8 bases align to TRBD1. Trimming cost V 3 bases and J 5 bases; bases outside gene matches: 2. The germline gives CDR1 SNHLY, CDR2 FYNNEI. This CDR3 region has 14 residues. The CDR3: CASSDNRGTGELFF. In DNA form, the CDR3 reads TGTGCCAGCAGTGATAACAGGGGGACCGGGGAGCTGTTTTTT. Full variable domain (remainder filled in from reference TRBV2 and TRBJ2-2): EPEVTQTPSHQVTQMGQEVILRCVPISNHLYFYWYRQILGQKVEFLVSFYNNEISEKSEIFDDQFSVERPDGSNFTLKIRSTKLEDSAMYFCASSDNRGTGELFFGEGSRLTVL.

This clone appeared a few times. This CDR3 reads CASSPSGRGPQPQHF. The CDR3 region has the DNA TGTGCCAGCAGCCCATCGGGCAGGGGCCCTCAGCCCCAGCATTTT. This chain connects TRBV7-9 to TRBJ1-5, with D possibly matching TRBD1 (6 bases). V dropped 5 bases and J dropped 6 bases, with 17 bases sitting between them. Per germline, CDR1 SEHNR and CDR2 FQNEAQ (reference sequence). The CDR3 extends over 15 amino acids.

V and J are TRBV7-2 and TRBJ1-1; tentatively, D is TRBD1 (6 bases). The CDR3 runs 14 residues. V lost 10 bases and J 0 bases, leaving 15 bases between the germline ends. Germline CDR1 and CDR2: SGHTA and FQGNSA. CDR3 in amino acids: CATTPGHLNTEAFF. For the CDR3, the DNA is TGTGCCACTACACCGGGACACTTGAACACTGAAGCTTTCTTT.

This chain uses TRBV30 with TRBJ2-7, with TRBD1 identical over 8 bases. V lost 4 bases to trimming and J lost 3 bases; unmatched junction nucleotides: 11. This CDR3 has 15 amino acids. Per germline, CDR1 GTSNPN and CDR2 SVGIG (reference sequence). The CDR3 sequence is CAWTGGLGLGYEQYF. The CDR3 DNA reads as TGTGCCTGGACAGGGGGCCTCGGGCTCGGCTACGAGCAGTACTTC.

This clone was observed a handful of times. This chain uses TRBV7-9 with TRBJ1-1; the D is unclear. The CDR3 covers 16 residues. V gave up 0 bases and J gave up 3 bases, with 14 bases separating them. In germline, CDR1 is SEHNR, CDR2 FQNEAQ (reference sequence). DNA of the CDR3: TGTGCCAGCAGCTTAGCCAGAAGGGCTGAGGACACTGAAGCTTTCTTT. This translates into CASSLARRAEDTEAFF.

The chain has TRBV6-6 and TRBJ2-6; D remains ambiguous. Germline V gives CDR1 MNHNY, CDR2 SVGAGI (reference sequence). This CDR3 region has 13 residues. V was pared by 7 bases and J by 2 bases, with 6 bases between. CDR3 sequence reads: CASMIAGANVLTF. The CDR3 nucleotides read TGTGCCAGCATGATAGCTGGGGCCAACGTCCTGACTTTC.

This clone was seen more than once but under ten times. V usage is TRBV25-1 and J usage is TRBJ2-5; D gene uncertain. Trimming cost V 6 bases and J 10 bases, with 21 bases left between them. There are 14 residues in the CDR3. The V gene's germline CDR1 is MGHDK and CDR2 SYGVNS. The CDR3 loop is CASSFEGPHRDQYF. The CDR3 DNA reads as TGTGCCAGCAGCTTCGAAGGGCCTCATCGAGACCAGTACTTC.

This clone occurred a few times. The junction differs from germline at one of its ends, possibly a read error. This chain uses TRBV29-1 with TRBJ2-1; 7 nucleotides match TRBD2. The CDR3 length is 12 residues. The V gene's germline CDR1 is SQVTM and CDR2 ANQGSEA. The CDR3 region has the DNA TGCAACGTTCTAATAGCGGGCCATGAGCAGTTCTTC. Translated: CNVLIAGHEQFF.

The CDR3 DNA reads TGTGCCTGGACACACGGGACCCAGAGACAGACCCAGTACTTC. It is translated as CAWTHGTQRQTQYF. The chain carries TRBV30 and TRBJ2-5; D is perhaps TRBD1 or TRBD2 (5 bases each). CDR3 length: 14 residues. Trimming removed 4 bases from V and 6 bases from J, with 18 bases in between. Germline-derived CDR1 and CDR2 are GTSNPN and SVGIG (reference sequence).

The chain is built from TRBV15 and TRBJ1-4; D is uncertain. From germline, CDR1 is LNHNV and CDR2 YYDKDF (reference sequence). The CDR3 covers 15 residues. Trimming left V 0 bases short and J 1 base short, with 6 bases between. This chain's CDR3 is CATSREGRTNEKLFF. CDR3 DNA sequence: TGTGCCACCAGCAGAGAGGGGAGAACTAATGAAAAACTGTTTTTT.

This chain connects TRBV21-1 to TRBJ2-7; TRBD1 reflects the table's D call only, with no check against the DNA. TRBV21-1 is flagged as a pseudogene. This CDR3 comprises 15 residues. The CDR3 DNA sequence: TGTGCCAGCAGCAATATAGGGGGTGGACCTTACGAGCAGTACGTC. Encoded protein: CASSNIGGGPYEQYV.

This clone appeared a single time. This chain connects TRBV6-5 to TRBJ1-3, with unresolved D. V was trimmed by 3 bases and J by 8 bases, leaving 8 bases between them. The CDR3 has 12 residues. Germline V gives CDR1 MNHEY, CDR2 SVGAGI. The CDR3 spells CASSYIEDTIYF. In DNA, the CDR3 is TGTGCCAGCAGTTATATCGAGGACACCATATATTTT.

The chain has TRBV9 and TRBJ2-3; D perhaps matches TRBD1 (5 bases). The CDR3 extends over 14 amino acids. Germline CDR1 reads SGDLS; CDR2 reads YYNGEE. V lost 1 base to trimming and J lost 4 bases, with 10 bases between them. CDR3 in DNA: TGTGCCAGCAGCGTAAGGGGAATGCCAGATACGCAGTATTTT. Translated: CASSVRGMPDTQYF.

The chain has TRBV2 and TRBJ1-3; no firm D call. Germline V gene lookup returns CDR1 SNHLY and CDR2 FYNNEI. V lost 6 bases, J lost 4 bases, and 13 bases lay in between. The CDR3 loop spans 14 amino acids. The DNA of the CDR3 is TGTGCCAGCAGGGACCCCACCTCCGGAAACACCATATATTTT. Its protein product is CASRDPTSGNTIYF.

CDR3 residues: CASSLKQETQYF. The CDR3 nucleotides are TGTGCCAGCAGCCTTAAACAAGAGACCCAGTACTTC. The genes are TRBV5-4 and TRBJ2-5; D is undetermined. Trimming left V 4 bases short and J 2 bases short, with 6 bases between. The germline gives CDR1 SGHNT, CDR2 YYREEE (reference sequence). The CDR3 is 12 amino acids.

Comment on this clone: Additional DNA sequences in this sample encode the identical CDR3. The rearrangement joins TRBV18 to TRBJ2-1; 14 bases are shared with TRBD2. CDR3 length: 15 residues. The V gene's germline CDR1 is KGHSH and CDR2 LQKENI. V lost 4 bases, J lost 7 bases, and 3 bases stayed unmatched. DNA of the CDR3: TGTGCCAGCTCACAGGGACTAGCGGGAGTTAATGAGCAGTTCTTC. It is translated as CASSQGLAGVNEQFF. Full variable domain (rest looked up from reference TRBV18 and TRBJ2-1): NAGVMQNPRHLVRRRGQEARLRCSPMKGHSHVYWYRQLPEEGLKFMVYLQKENIIDESGMPKERFSAEFPKEGPSILRIQQVVRGDSAAYFCASSQGLAGVNEQFFGPGTRLTVL.

This clone was seen more than once but under ten times. The rearrangement uses TRBV5-1 and TRBJ1-4, with 7 bases identical to TRBD1. The germline V gene encodes CDR1 SGHRS and CDR2 YFSETQ. The CDR3 has 16 residues. V was clipped by 0 bases and J by 5 bases; unmatched bases: 7. CDR3 sequence: CASSLGDRAINEKLFF. For the CDR3, the DNA is TGCGCCAGCAGCTTGGGCGACAGGGCAATCAATGAAAAACTGTTTTTT.

This chain links TRBV2 with TRBJ2-1, with D hard to call. The V end lost 6 bases, the J end lost 3 bases, and 9 bases lay between the germline ends. This CDR3 is 13 amino acids long. Germline loops: CDR1 SNHLY, CDR2 FYNNEI. CDR3 bases: TGTGCCAGCAGGAAAGACAACTACAATGAGCAGTTCTTC. Amino acid sequence: CASRKDNYNEQFF.

This clone was observed a handful of times. J is TRBJ2-3 and V is TRBV29-1; unclear D gene. Germline values: CDR1 SQVTM, CDR2 ANQGSEA. Trimming removed 1 base at V and 9 bases at J, with 14 bases between. The CDR3 has 13 residues. CDR3 residues: CSVEVPPRATQYF. CDR3 DNA sequence: TGCAGCGTTGAAGTGCCCCCCCGGGCCACGCAGTATTTT.

The chain joins TRBV28 to TRBJ1-2, with TRBD1 matching 7 bases. The germline V gene has CDR1 MDHEN and CDR2 SYDVKM. The CDR3 consists of 13 residues. V dropped 7 bases and J dropped 5; count of bases not matched to a gene: 7. The CDR3 is CASNTARGYGYTF. The CDR3 DNA reads as TGTGCCAGCAACACGGCCAGGGGGTATGGCTACACCTTC.

The chain uses TRBV7-2 and TRBJ2-7; TRBD1 might be the D (6 bases). This CDR3 contains 14 residues. Germline V gene data show CDR1 as SGHTA and CDR2 as FQGNSA. Trimming removed 6 bases at V and 4 bases at J, with 16 bases between. The CDR3 nucleotides read TGTGCCAGCAGTTATAGGTTGGGGACATACGAGCAGTACGTC. This sequence encodes CASSYRLGTYEQYV.

The V and J genes are TRBV2 and TRBJ2-7; no clear D. The ends were cut back, 6 bases at V and 4 bases at J, with 10 bases in the middle. CDR1 and CDR2 from the germline V gene are SNHLY and FYNNEI. The CDR3 has 12 residues. The CDR3 spells CASSAKGYEQYV. CDR3 bases: TGTGCCAGCAGCGCGAAGGGTTACGAGCAGTACGTC.

The chain combines TRBV18 with TRBJ2-3; D gene unclear. The germline V and J ends were trimmed by 3 bases and 0 bases, with 10 bases remaining between them. The CDR3 loop spans 15 amino acids. The V gene's germline CDR1 is KGHSH and CDR2 LQKENI. The CDR3 loop reads CASSPKFPSTDTQYF. CDR3 nucleotide sequence: TGTGCCAGCTCACCGAAGTTCCCTAGCACAGATACGCAGTATTTT.

The CDR3 sequence is CASSDGPKSADTQYF. CDR3 DNA sequence: TGTGCCAGCAGTGATGGGCCAAAGAGCGCAGATACGCAGTATTTT. The chain carries TRBV2 and TRBJ2-3; no reliable D call. CDR1 is SNHLY and CDR2 is FYNNEI in the germline V gene. The CDR3 length is 15 residues. The ends were cut back, 3 bases at V and 4 bases at J, with 14 bases in the middle.